These 26 T cell receptor beta chains share one sample of origin, sequenced in a study of a mutant IDH1 vaccine in newly diagnosed glioma. Sequencing used immunoSEQ multiplex PCR; TCRdb keeps in-frame clones, though not all of them. The sample consists of about 86,000 clones, 70% to 90% of them appearing once. Time point denoted: week 23, last vaccination. The content of each vaccine dose was 300 ug of mutant IDH1 20-mer peptide, and topical imiquimod accompanied it. The antigens of these receptors remain unknown. Source: PBMCs, taken from a glioma patient whose treatment included an IDH1 peptide vaccine. The source of these receptors is a man aged 30-40 years with glioma. Some clones in this sample may be carry-over from other donors' samples.

The chain has TRBV6-6 and TRBJ2-5; D call uncertain. CDR1 MNHNY and CDR2 SVGAGI come from the germline V gene (reference sequence). There are 11 residues in the CDR3. V was pared by 1 base and J by 5 bases, with 2 bases between. The CDR3 region has the DNA TGTGCCAGCAGTTACTGGGAGACCCAGTACTTC. Protein product: CASSYWETQYF.

This chain connects TRBV2 to TRBJ2-7; 8 bases are a match to TRBD2. Germline V gene sequence: CDR1 SNHLY, CDR2 FYNNEI. The trim removed 7 bases at V and 0 bases at J, leaving 11 bases unmatched. This CDR3 has 16 residues. The CDR3 sequence is CASMQRSGGSSYEQYF. The CDR3, as DNA: TGTGCCAGCATGCAGAGAAGCGGGGGAAGCTCCTACGAGCAGTACTTC.

The V and J genes are TRBV6-1 and TRBJ2-7; 7 bases match TRBD1. The CDR3 length is 12 residues. J gave up 5 bases and V 7 bases, and 5 bases lay outside the gene matches. Germline lookup yields CDR1 MNHNS and CDR2 SASEGT. CDR3 coding DNA: TGTGCCAGCACAGACAGGGTCCACGAGCAGTACTTC. Amino acids: CASTDRVHEQYF.

V usage is TRBV10-3 and J usage is TRBJ2-2; 9 nucleotides agree with TRBD2. This CDR3 region has 15 residues. Germline lookup yields CDR1 ENHRY and CDR2 SYGVKD. Unmatched junction bases numbered 3, after V lost 4 bases and J lost 3 bases. The CDR3 sequence is CAISGGGEYTGELFF. CDR3 coding DNA: TGTGCCATCAGTGGCGGGGGGGAATACACCGGGGAGCTGTTTTTT.

The chain recombines TRBV15 with TRBJ2-6; D remains unclear. V shed 0 bases and J shed 0 bases, with 9 bases lying between them. Germline V CDR1 and CDR2: LNHNV, YYDKDF (reference sequence). The CDR3 has 17 residues. Here the CDR3 reads CATSRDSSVSGANVLTF. The CDR3 nucleotides are TGTGCCACCAGCAGAGATAGCTCGGTCTCTGGGGCCAACGTCCTGACTTTC. The full variable domain, rest sourced from reference TRBV15 and TRBJ2-6, is DAMVIQNPRYQVTQFGKPVTLSCSQTLNHNVMYWYQQKSSQAPKLLFHYYDKDFNNEADTPDNFQSRRPNTSFCFLDIRSPGLGDTAMYLCATSRDSSVSGANVLTFGAGSRLTVL.

J is TRBJ2-7 and V is TRBV10-3; D is unresolved. The germline V gene has CDR1 ENHRY and CDR2 SYGVKD. Trimming removed 3 bases from V and 3 bases from J, with 9 bases in between. The CDR3 is made up of 13 amino acids. The CDR3 DNA reads as TGTGCCATCAGTGACAGCGTAAGCTACGAGCAGTACTTC. Amino acid sequence: CAISDSVSYEQYF.

This rearrangement joins TRBV28 to TRBJ1-5; D gene ambiguous. Germline assignment: CDR1 MDHEN and CDR2 SYDVKM. The CDR3 length is 14 residues. The V end lost 6 bases, the J end lost 3 bases, and 12 bases lay between the germline ends. CDR3: CASSLPNFNQPQHF. The CDR3 DNA is TGTGCCAGCAGCCTTCCTAACTTCAATCAGCCCCAGCATTTT.

The chain is built from TRBV19 and TRBJ1-5; 8 bases agree with TRBD1. This CDR3 is built from 17 residues. Unmatched junction bases numbered 15, after V lost 9 bases and J lost 2 bases. Germline CDR1 LNHDA, CDR2 SQIVND (reference sequence). The CDR3 coding sequence is TGTGCCAGCGCCCGGGACAGGTCGCTTGGAGGCAATCAGCCCCAGCATTTT. Translating gives CASARDRSLGGNQPQHF.

This chain connects TRBV27 to TRBJ2-3; D is uncertain. Germline CDR1 and CDR2: MNHEY and SMNVEV (reference sequence). This CDR3 spans 11 amino acids. Trimming removed 6 bases from V and 0 bases from J, with 1 base in between. The DNA of the CDR3 is TGTGCCAGCAGGAGCACAGATACGCAGTATTTT. Protein product: CASRSTDTQYF.

This chain joins TRBV6-6 and TRBJ2-2; a weak D match, TRBD1 (6 bases). This CDR3 comprises 16 residues. Germline V gene lookup returns CDR1 MNHNY and CDR2 SVGAGI (reference sequence). V was clipped by 0 bases and J by 6 bases, with 14 bases between them. CDR3 residues: CASSYSGTLYSGELFF. Here the CDR3 DNA reads TGTGCCAGCAGTTACTCCGGGACATTGTACTCCGGGGAGCTGTTTTTT.

The chain couples TRBV7-8 to TRBJ1-1; unclear D gene. V lost 2 bases, J lost 6 bases, and 13 bases lay in between. CDR1 and CDR2 from the germline V gene are SGHVS and FQNEAQ. The length of the CDR3 is 14 residues. CDR3 bases: TGTGCCAGCAGCTTATCCTGGCAGTATGCTGAAGCTTTCTTT. This encodes CASSLSWQYAEAFF.

The rearrangement joins TRBV11-3 to TRBJ2-5; TRBD2 matches at 7 bases. Germline CDR1 reads SGHNT; CDR2 reads YENEEA. Losses at the gene ends were 1 base for V and 6 bases for J; bases not matched to a gene: 2. This CDR3 has 13 residues. DNA of the CDR3: TGTGCCAGCAGCTTAGGCGGGGGACAGACCCAGTACTTC. Encoded protein: CASSLGGGQTQYF.

The CDR3 sequence: CASSPQGQGAYEQYF. DNA for the CDR3: TGTGCCAGCTCACCACAGGGACAGGGTGCCTACGAGCAGTACTTC. This sequence joins TRBV18 and TRBJ2-7; 9 nucleotides line up with TRBD1. The trim removed 1 base at V and 2 bases at J, leaving 3 bases unmatched. Germline assignment: CDR1 KGHSH and CDR2 LQKENI. CDR3 length equals 15 residues.

This chain links TRBV6-4 with TRBJ1-1; TRBD1 agrees at 7 bases. This CDR3 has 14 residues. CDR1 is MRHNA, CDR2 SNTAGT, per germline. Unmatched junction bases numbered 4, after V lost 0 bases and J lost 6 bases. The DNA of the CDR3 is TGTGCCAGCAGTGACTCCGGGACAGCTTCTGAAGCTTTCTTT. Protein sequence: CASSDSGTASEAFF.

The rearrangement uses TRBV6-5 and TRBJ2-3, with TRBD1 as a possible D gene (6 bases). Between the trimmed V and J ends, which lost 5 bases and 3 bases, there was a span of 9 bases. CDR1 is MNHEY, CDR2 SVGAGI, per germline. The CDR3 runs to 13 residues. In DNA, the CDR3 is TGTGCCAGCAGTGAACAGGGAACAGATACGCAGTATTTT. It is translated as CASSEQGTDTQYF.

The rearrangement joins TRBV29-1 to TRBJ1-1, with D maybe TRBD1 (6 bases). Germline V gene data show CDR1 as SQVTM and CDR2 as ANQGSEA. The CDR3 has 14 amino acids. The V gene lost 5 bases and the J gene lost 3 bases, with 16 bases spanning the gap. In DNA form, the CDR3 reads TGCAGCGTTCCACTACAGGGTCCCGACACTGAAGCTTTCTTT. Translated, it gives CSVPLQGPDTEAFF.

V and J are TRBV5-1 and TRBJ2-5; D ambiguous. The J call may be wrong; the DNA end is better matched by TRBJ2-7. In germline, CDR1 is SGHRS, CDR2 YFSETQ. The CDR3 spans 14 residues. The CDR3 coding sequence is TGCGCCAGCAGCTTGGACTCATGGACCTACGAGCAGTACTTC. Protein product: CASSLDSWTYEQYF.

This chain uses TRBV19 with TRBJ1-2, with TRBD1 as a possible D gene (5 bases). V shed 2 bases and J shed 4 bases, with 14 bases lying between them. From germline, CDR1 is LNHDA and CDR2 SQIVND (reference sequence). There are 15 residues in the CDR3. Written as DNA, the CDR3 is TGTGCCAGTAGTATAACGGGCAGGGAGGCCTATGGCTACACCTTC. Its translation is CASSITGREAYGYTF.

This clone was picked up a small number of times. The V call is TRBV5-1, the J call TRBJ2-3; D not resolved. V lost 0 bases and J 6 bases, leaving 8 bases between the germline ends. Germline values: CDR1 SGHRS, CDR2 YFSETQ. The CDR3 is 13 residues long. In DNA form, the CDR3 reads TGCGCCAGCAGCTTGGGGGCGGTGGATACGCAGTATTTT. Translation: CASSLGAVDTQYF.

The genes are TRBV5-1 and TRBJ1-2; 8 bases are shared with TRBD1. This CDR3 is built from 15 residues. Germline-derived CDR1 and CDR2 are SGHRS and YFSETQ. J gave up 4 bases and V 3 bases, and 8 bases lay outside the gene matches. The CDR3 nucleotides are TGCGCCAGCAGCTCCCGACAGGGGTCGGGCTATGGCTACACCTTC. Protein product: CASSSRQGSGYGYTF.

The V and J genes are TRBV2 and TRBJ1-5, with D possibly TRBD1 on 6 matching bases. The CDR3 is 16 residues long. CDR1 is SNHLY and CDR2 is FYNNEI in the germline V gene. Trimming left V 5 bases short and J 0 bases short, with 14 bases between. The CDR3 DNA is TGTGCCAGCAGTCGACAGGTCCCCCTTAGCAATCAGCCCCAGCATTTT. Encoded protein: CASSRQVPLSNQPQHF.

The chain combines TRBV7-3 with TRBJ2-1, with D perhaps given as TRBD1 or TRBD2 (5 bases each). The V end was cut by 1 base, the J end by 5 bases, with 18 bases between. The CDR3 contains 17 residues. CDR1 SGHTA and CDR2 FQGTGA come from the germline V gene. CDR3 coding DNA: TGTGCCAGCAGCTTAAAATCCGGGACCTACGGAAACAATGAGCAGTTCTTC. Translated: CASSLKSGTYGNNEQFF.

The J gene is TRBJ1-1, the V gene TRBV12-5; 7 nucleotides agree with TRBD1. The trim removed 1 base at V and 0 bases at J, leaving 2 bases unmatched. Germline V gene lookup returns CDR1 LGHNT and CDR2 FRNRAP. The CDR3 covers 15 residues. The DNA for the CDR3 is TGTGCTAGTGGTTTGGACAGGGGCCTGAACACTGAAGCTTTCTTT. It encodes CASGLDRGLNTEAFF.

The gene calls are TRBV10-3 and TRBJ1-4; D is unresolved. Trimming shortened V by 0 bases and J by 5 bases, and 10 bases separated the two germline ends. Germline assignment: CDR1 ENHRY and CDR2 SYGVKD. The CDR3 covers 15 residues. Here the CDR3 DNA reads TGTGCCATCAGTGAGTCGGGCAGCCTCAATGAAAAACTGTTTTTT. This translates into CAISESGSLNEKLFF.

The V call is TRBV6-1, the J call TRBJ1-1, with D possibly matching TRBD1 (5 bases). CDR3 length equals 14 residues. Trimming removed 2 bases at V and 5 bases at J, with 12 bases between. Germline V gene data show CDR1 as MNHNS and CDR2 as SASEGT. Here the CDR3 reads CASSEFPGGTEAFF. The CDR3 DNA reads TGTGCCAGCAGTGAATTTCCGGGGGGAACTGAAGCTTTCTTT.

The CDR3 DNA reads as TGTGCCAGCAGTCAGGACATATCCTCATACGAGCAGTACTTC. This encodes CASSQDISSYEQYF. This chain links TRBV5-4 with TRBJ2-7; D might be TRBD1 (5 bases). V dropped 5 bases and J dropped 4 bases, with 16 bases sitting between them. CDR3 length equals 14 residues. CDR1 and CDR2 from the germline V gene are SGHNT and YYREEE (reference sequence).